Listed here are 21 T cell receptor beta chains from one sample, sequenced in a study of early T cells in non-severe SARS-CoV-2 infection. TCRdb ran MiXCR on the 5' RACE reads and lists one entry per CDR3 protein. The data contain around 70,000 distinct CDR3 sequences, 15% of them singletons. Sequencing was done on a sample of whole blood. The receptors stem from an adult who was a healthcare worker with PCR-confirmed SARS-CoV-2 infection or an uninfected control (not recorded which).

This clonotype was seen many times. This chain connects TRBV29-1 to TRBJ2-7; 10 bases map to TRBD1. The V gene's germline CDR1 is SQVTM and CDR2 ANQGSEA. Trimming took 7 bases from V and 3 from J; bases not matched to a gene: 3. This CDR3 contains 12 residues. The CDR3 DNA sequence: TGCAGCGCCGGGGACAGGGGCTACGAGCAGTACTTC. Encoded protein: CSAGDRGYEQYF.

This clonotype appeared a few times. One end of the junction does not line up with germline, which may come from a read error. The gene calls are TRBV3-1 and TRBJ2-7; possibly TRBD1 for D (7 bases). This CDR3 has 11 residues. Germline CDR1 is LGHDT and CDR2 is YNNKEL (reference sequence). CDR3 nucleotides: TGTGCCTGCAGGGGGGCCTACGAGCAGTACTTC. Its translation is CACRGAYEQYF.

V and J are TRBV4-1 and TRBJ2-7; 8 bases line up with TRBD1. The trim removed 8 bases at V and 5 bases at J, leaving 8 bases unmatched. The CDR3 is 13 residues long. Germline V gives CDR1 MGHRA, CDR2 YSYEKL. In nucleotides, the CDR3 is TGCGCCAGCGCCCGGACAGGGAGTGACGAGCAGTACTTC. Protein product: CASARTGSDEQYF.

This chain links TRBV27 with TRBJ2-1, with D unclear. The length of the CDR3 is 11 residues. Between the trimmed V and J ends, which lost 6 bases and 6 bases, there was a span of 6 bases. Germline CDR1 is MNHEY and CDR2 is SMNVEV (reference sequence). CDR3 amino acids: CASSNSNEQFF. The CDR3 region has the DNA TGTGCCAGCAGCAACAGCAATGAGCAGTTCTTC.

This clonotype has at least ten counts. The chain employs TRBV9 and TRBJ2-7; D is unresolved. Germline V gene sequence: CDR1 SGDLS, CDR2 YYNGEE. CDR3 length: 12 amino acids. The V and J ends lost 4 bases and 6 bases respectively, with 11 bases between them. CDR3 amino acids: CASSRTSAEQYF. In nucleotides, the CDR3 is TGTGCCAGCAGCCGTACTTCAGCCGAGCAGTACTTC.

The V and J genes are TRBV10-2 and TRBJ2-3; D uncertain. Trimming cost V 11 bases and J 1 base, with 10 bases left between them. The CDR3 sequence is 12 residues long. The germline CDR1 and CDR2 sequences are WSHSY and SAAADI. The CDR3 here is CAVLRGTDTQYF. In DNA form, the CDR3 reads TGCGCCGTCTTAAGGGGCACAGATACGCAGTATTTT.

V usage is TRBV7-2 and J usage is TRBJ1-2, with 8 bases that match TRBD1. CDR1 and CDR2 (germline): SGHTA, FQGNSA. The CDR3 runs to 15 residues. Trimming took 1 base from V and 8 from J; bases not matched to a gene: 9. The CDR3 DNA reads TGTGCCAGCAGCTTAGGGGAACCAGGGGGCTTGGGCTACACCTTC. The encoded protein is CASSLGEPGGLGYTF. Supplemented by reference TRBV7-2 and TRBJ1-2, the full variable domain reads GAGVSQSPSNKVTEKGKDVELRCDPISGHTALYWYRQSLGQGLEFLIYFQGNSAPDKSGLPSDRFSAERTGGSVSTLTIQRTQQEDSAVYLCASSLGEPGGLGYTFGSGTRLTVV.

In its sample, this clonotype was seen a few times. The V gene is TRBV6-5, the J gene TRBJ2-3, with 8 bases identical to TRBD2. This CDR3 comprises 13 residues. J was trimmed by 8 bases and V by 11 bases; bases with no gene match: 12. The germline V gene has CDR1 MNHEY and CDR2 SVGAGI. The CDR3 DNA is TGTGCCGCCAGCGGCGGGAGGTTCGGTACGCAGTATTTT. Translating gives CAASGGRFGTQYF.

This clonotype was seen more than once but under ten times. This chain joins TRBV4-1 and TRBJ2-7; D is unclear. Trimming removed 1 base from V and 1 base from J, with 8 bases in between. Germline-derived CDR1 and CDR2 are MGHRA and YSYEKL. This CDR3 is 14 amino acids long. The CDR3 is CASSQASGSYEQYF. CDR3 coding DNA: TGCGCCAGCAGCCAAGCATCCGGGTCCTACGAGCAGTACTTC.

This clonotype was recorded at least ten times. The CDR3 DNA is TGTGCCAGCAGGTATCCGGGACCACGTCCTGGCTACACCTTC. Its translation: CASRYPGPRPGYTF. The chain has TRBV4-2 and TRBJ1-2, with D maybe TRBD1 (5 bases). Trimming took 6 bases from V and 7 from J, leaving 18 bases between them. Looked up from germline, CDR1 is LGHNA and CDR2 is YNFKEQ. The CDR3 loop spans 14 amino acids.

This clonotype was observed a handful of times. This chain joins TRBV2 and TRBJ1-6; D is undetermined. Germline CDR1 SNHLY, CDR2 FYNNEI. CDR3 length equals 16 residues. The CDR3 DNA follows: TGTGCGTCCAGGAGGGAGGGAGCGGCGGTTAATTCACCCCTCCACTTT. It yields the protein CASRREGAAVNSPLHF.

This clonotype was recorded at least ten times. The V call is TRBV29-1, the J call TRBJ1-2; no firm D call. V was cut by 4 bases and J by 5 bases, with 11 bases left in between. CDR3 length: 12 amino acids. Germline assignment: CDR1 SQVTM and CDR2 ANQGSEA. CDR3 loop: CSVAMGSYGYTF. The CDR3 nucleotides read TGCAGCGTTGCAATGGGGAGTTATGGCTACACCTTC. The whole variable domain, filled in from reference TRBV29-1 and TRBJ1-2, reads SAVISQKPSRDICQRGTSLTIQCQVDSQVTMMFWYRQQPGQSLTLIATANQGSEATYESGFVIDKFPISRPNLTFSTLTVSNMSPEDSSIYLCSVAMGSYGYTFGSGTRLTVV.

This clonotype was seen at least ten times. The chain couples TRBV5-4 to TRBJ2-7, with TRBD2 matching over 9 bases. CDR3 size: 13 residues. Germline CDR1 reads SGHNT; CDR2 reads YYREEE (reference sequence). Trimming removed 7 bases from V and 5 bases from J; junction bases left unmatched: 7. The CDR3 sequence: CASGTSSLHEQYF. CDR3 nucleotides: TGTGCCAGCGGGACTAGCTCACTCCACGAGCAGTACTTC.

This clonotype has just a few counts. The rearrangement joins TRBV13 to TRBJ2-1; D assignment may be TRBD1 or TRBD2 (5 bases each). From germline, CDR1 is PRHDT and CDR2 FYEKMQ (reference sequence). The V end lost 5 bases, the J end lost 9 bases, and 11 bases lay between the germline ends. CDR3 length: 12 residues. The CDR3 sequence: CASSPGDGEQFF. CDR3 nucleotides: TGTGCCAGCAGCCCCGGGGACGGTGAGCAGTTCTTC.

This clonotype was seen a handful of times. The V gene is TRBV11-3, the J gene TRBJ2-1, with D unclear. CDR3 length: 12 residues. V was clipped by 1 base and J by 6 bases, with 4 bases between them. Germline CDR1 is SGHNT and CDR2 is YENEEA. DNA of the CDR3: TGTGCCAGCAGCTTAGTGACCAATGAGCAGTTCTTC. Residues: CASSLVTNEQFF.

The CDR3: CASSPRGAGGSPFYGYTF. The CDR3 coding sequence is TGTGCCAGCAGTCCGCGGGGAGCAGGGGGATCTCCATTCTATGGCTACACCTTC. This chain links TRBV2 with TRBJ1-2, with 7 bases that match TRBD1. Germline V gives CDR1 SNHLY, CDR2 FYNNEI. This CDR3 region has 18 residues. V trimming: 5 bases; J trimming: 4 bases; junction bases outside the gene matches: 19.

The chain joins TRBV29-1 to TRBJ1-1; D is perhaps TRBD1 (6 bases). The V and J ends lost 3 bases and 2 bases respectively, with 10 bases between them. This CDR3 spans 13 amino acids. Germline V gene lookup returns CDR1 SQVTM and CDR2 ANQGSEA. CDR3 sequence reads: CSVEKQGNTEAFF. CDR3 nucleotide sequence: TGCAGCGTTGAGAAACAGGGCAACACTGAAGCTTTCTTT. Combining the CDR3 with reference TRBV29-1 and TRBJ1-1 gives the whole variable domain SAVISQKPSRDICQRGTSLTIQCQVDSQVTMMFWYRQQPGQSLTLIATANQGSEATYESGFVIDKFPISRPNLTFSTLTVSNMSPEDSSIYLCSVEKQGNTEAFFGQGTRLTVV.

This clonotype was found many times. The J gene is TRBJ2-7, the V gene TRBV20-1; 7 nucleotides agree with TRBD1. The ends lost 4 bases at V and 0 bases at J; junction bases unmatched: 3. The germline CDR1 and CDR2 sequences are DFQATT and SNEGSKA (reference sequence). The length of the CDR3 is 13 residues. CDR3 in DNA: TGCAGTGCTACTGGGACAGACTCCTACGAGCAGTACTTC. This gives the protein CSATGTDSYEQYF.

This clonotype was seen more than once but under ten times. The rearrangement uses TRBV10-3 and TRBJ1-1; the D gene is possibly TRBD1 (6 bases). The germline gives CDR1 ENHRY, CDR2 SYGVKD. Trimming took 3 bases from V and 8 from J, leaving 22 bases between them. CDR3 length: 16 residues. The CDR3 nucleotides read TGTGCCATCAGTGACTGGACAGAGAAGGGGAAAGAGGAAGCTTTCTTT. Its protein product is CAISDWTEKGKEEAFF.

The rearrangement links TRBV18 to TRBJ2-3; D ambiguous. CDR1 KGHSH and CDR2 LQKENI come from the germline V gene. The CDR3 is 18 amino acids. V dropped 0 bases and J dropped 0 bases, with 16 bases sitting between them. This CDR3 reads CASSPPLIPNPSTDTQYF. The CDR3 region has the DNA TGTGCCAGCTCACCACCGCTAATACCGAATCCTAGCACAGATACGCAGTATTTT.

The chain is built from TRBV5-4 and TRBJ2-5; TRBD1 matches at 7 bases. Per germline, CDR1 SGHNT and CDR2 YYREEE (reference sequence). With 2 bases clipped from V and 3 bases from J, the junction kept 1 base outside the gene matches. CDR3 length: 13 residues. CDR3 bases: TGTGCCAGCAGCTTCGGACAGGAAGAGACCCAGTACTTC. It encodes CASSFGQEETQYF.